These 12 T cell receptor beta chains came from one sample sequenced in a study of cytomegalovirus exposure and HLA in healthy donors (dated by TCRdb to about 2017). Receptor amplification or capture employed the immunoSEQ multiplex PCR assay. This immuneACCESS table, as held by TCRdb, lists in-frame sequences with V and J called but not all clones. Of the missing ones, under half trace to an unresolved V gene in checked studies; the others have no known cause. The sample includes under 400,000 clones, with about nine tenths observed a single time. The top ten hold roughly 0.8% of the sample. Input material: PBMCs. Receptors originate from a young woman in good health and CMV-seronegative.

V is TRBV6-5 and J is TRBJ2-7, with TRBD2 identical over 11 bases. The V gene's germline CDR1 is MNHEY and CDR2 SVGAGI. J lost 3 bases, V lost 6 bases, and 7 bases had no gene match. This CDR3 region has 15 residues. The CDR3 protein is CASRPRTSGFYEQYF. The CDR3 bases are TGTGCCAGCAGACCCAGGACTAGCGGGTTCTACGAGCAGTACTTC.

The chain links TRBV30 to TRBJ1-1; 8 bases match TRBD1. The CDR3 totals 14 residues. Germline V gene lookup returns CDR1 GTSNPN and CDR2 SVGIG (reference sequence). Trimming cost V 3 bases and J 4 bases; bases outside gene matches: 7. As DNA, the CDR3 is TGTGCCTGGAGGGAGGACAGGGAAGCCACTGAAGCTTTCTTT. It specifies CAWREDREATEAFF.

The chain combines TRBV4-1 with TRBJ2-5; 7 positions agree with TRBD1. The CDR3 is made up of 20 amino acids. CDR1 and CDR2 from the germline V gene are MGHRA and YSYEKL. V dropped 0 bases and J dropped 4; count of bases not matched to a gene: 20. DNA for the CDR3: TGCGCCAGCAGCCAAGAAATCATTGACAGGGTTAATCGTCGTAGAGAGACCCAGTACTTC. Protein: CASSQEIIDRVNRRRETQYF.

V gene TRBV6-5 combines with J gene TRBJ1-2; D is ambiguous. The V gene's germline CDR1 is MNHEY and CDR2 SVGAGI. V gave up 2 bases and J gave up 1 base, with 8 bases separating them. This CDR3 is 14 amino acids long. The DNA for the CDR3 is TGTGCCAGCAGTTACATGCGGGGTAACTATGGCTACACCTTC. Protein product: CASSYMRGNYGYTF.

The V gene is TRBV2, the J gene TRBJ2-6; D gene unclear. CDR1 is SNHLY and CDR2 is FYNNEI in the germline V gene. V was pared by 3 bases and J by 3 bases, with 12 bases between. The CDR3 length is 16 residues. This CDR3 is CASSEAFRGGANVLTF. DNA of the CDR3: TGTGCCAGCAGTGAGGCGTTCCGCGGTGGGGCCAACGTCCTGACTTTC.

The gene calls are TRBV20-1 and TRBJ2-3; tentatively, D is TRBD1 (5 bases). Trimming shortened V by 8 bases and J by 1 base, and 7 bases separated the two germline ends. Germline V gene sequence: CDR1 DFQATT, CDR2 SNEGSKA (reference sequence). This CDR3 contains 11 residues. The CDR3 sequence: CSTRGTDTQYF. The CDR3 DNA is TGCAGTACCAGGGGCACAGATACGCAGTATTTT.

The chain recombines TRBV6-5 with TRBJ2-5, with D possibly TRBD2 on 7 matching bases. V was trimmed by 9 bases and J by 3 bases, leaving 17 bases between them. The CDR3 extends over 14 amino acids. The germline V gene has CDR1 MNHEY and CDR2 SVGAGI. Here the CDR3 reads CASNPGGQKETQYF. The CDR3 nucleotides are TGTGCCAGTAACCCGGGGGGCCAAAAAGAGACCCAGTACTTC.

In this sample, this clone turned up once. The rearrangement joins TRBV19 to TRBJ1-5, with 7 bases fitting TRBD1. The CDR3 has 15 amino acids. J was trimmed by 0 bases and V by 3 bases; bases with no gene match: 2. Germline V gene sequence: CDR1 LNHDA, CDR2 SQIVND (reference sequence). The CDR3 coding sequence is TGTGCCAGTAGTATCTGGGACAGTAGCAATCAGCCCCAGCATTTT. Translating gives CASSIWDSSNQPQHF. The full variable domain, its missing parts supplied by reference TRBV19 and TRBJ1-5, is DGGITQSPKYLFRKEGQNVTLSCEQNLNHDAMYWYRQDPGQGLRLIYYSQIVNDFQKGDIAEGYSVSREKKESFPLTVTSAQKNPTAFYLCASSIWDSSNQPQHFGDGTRLSIL.

J is TRBJ1-1 and V is TRBV5-1; possible D gene TRBD1, 5 bases. V was cut by 0 bases and J by 4 bases, with 16 bases left in between. Germline V gives CDR1 SGHRS, CDR2 YFSETQ. This CDR3 spans 16 amino acids. For the CDR3, the DNA is TGCGCCAGCAGCTTGGTGGGGACTTGGTGGGGCACTGAAGCTTTCTTT. Protein product: CASSLVGTWWGTEAFF.

The rearrangement joins TRBV7-9 to TRBJ1-2; no clear D. Germline lookup yields CDR1 SEHNR and CDR2 FQNEAQ (reference sequence). Trimming took off 5 bases at V and 5 bases at J, with 21 bases between the two ends. CDR3 length: 16 amino acids. The CDR3 reads CASSPRRARTGYGYTF. The CDR3 DNA sequence: TGTGCCAGCAGCCCCCGGAGGGCGCGGACTGGTTATGGCTACACCTTC. Variable domain in full (rest from reference TRBV7-9 and TRBJ1-2): DTGVSQNPRHKITKRGQNVTFRCDPISEHNRLYWYRQTLGQGPEFLTYFQNEAQLEKSRLLSDRFSAERPKGSFSTLEIQRTEQGDSAMYLCASSPRRARTGYGYTFGSGTRLTVV.

The rearrangement links TRBV15 to TRBJ2-1; 14 bases are shared with TRBD2. CDR3 length equals 17 residues. V lost 3 bases to trimming and J lost 8 bases; unmatched junction nucleotides: 9. Germline V CDR1 and CDR2: LNHNV, YYDKDF (reference sequence). The CDR3 region has the DNA TGTGCCACCAGCAGTTGGGGACTAGCGGGAGAAAACGATGAGCAGTTCTTC. It translates to CATSSWGLAGENDEQFF.

The rearrangement uses TRBV6-1 and TRBJ1-2; 11 bases match TRBD1. J gave up 4 bases and V 5 bases, and 6 bases lay outside the gene matches. This CDR3 has 15 residues. Germline V gene data show CDR1 as MNHNS and CDR2 as SASEGT. Here the CDR3 reads CASSQPGQGGYGYTF. The CDR3 coding sequence is TGTGCCAGCAGTCAACCGGGACAGGGGGGCTATGGCTACACCTTC.